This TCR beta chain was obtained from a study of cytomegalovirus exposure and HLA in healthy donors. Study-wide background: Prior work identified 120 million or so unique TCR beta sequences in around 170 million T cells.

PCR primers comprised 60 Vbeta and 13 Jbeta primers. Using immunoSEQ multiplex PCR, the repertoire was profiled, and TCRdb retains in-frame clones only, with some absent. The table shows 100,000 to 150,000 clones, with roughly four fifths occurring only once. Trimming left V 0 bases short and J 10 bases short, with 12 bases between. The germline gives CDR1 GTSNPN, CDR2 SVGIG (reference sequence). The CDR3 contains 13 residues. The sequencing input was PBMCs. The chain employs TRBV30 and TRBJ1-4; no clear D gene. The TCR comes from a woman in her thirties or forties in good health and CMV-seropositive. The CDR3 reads CAWSVPGHGKLFF. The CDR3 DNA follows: TGTGCCTGGAGTGTCCCAGGCCACGGAAAACTGTTTTTT.